The entry that follows covers one T cell receptor beta chain sequence. Antigen specificity is unknown. Blood was sampled at baseline, cycle 4 day 1, and cycle 7 day 1. The sample originates from a study of OX40 agonist ivuxolimab in advanced cancers. The overall study: Ivuxolimab was delivered to patients intravenously every 2 weeks at doses spanning 0.01 to 10 mg/kg. Overall study findings and caveats: CD4+ and CD8+ blood T cells expanded clonally by week 6 at 0.1 to 3.0 mg/kg.

Germline values: CDR1 SGHTA, CDR2 FQGTGA. This CDR3 region has 14 residues. The V end lost 6 bases, the J end lost 0 bases, and 12 bases lay between the germline ends. Sequenced by immunoSEQ multiplex PCR; TCRdb stores in-frame clones only, minus some. The table includes 50,000 to 70,000 clones, roughly 83% detected once. The chain is built from TRBV7-3 and TRBJ2-7; D call uncertain. This clonotype originated in an adult with an advanced solid tumor such as melanoma, head and neck, liver or kidney cancer. Material: CD4+ or CD8+ T cells sorted from blood, obtained in a trial of the OX40 agonist ivuxolimab. The CDR3, as DNA: TGTGCCAGCAGGTTGGGCGGCAGCTCCTACGAGCAGTACTTC. As protein: CASRLGGSSYEQYF.